These 8 T cell receptor beta chains came from one sample sequenced in a study of T cell responses to AZD1222 COVID-19 vaccine. Sequencing used immunoSEQ multiplex PCR; TCRdb keeps in-frame clones, though not all of them. This table holds 140,000 to 150,000 clones, roughly 92% found once. This specimen was peripheral blood, taken 28 days after the second AZD1222 dose. These receptors were taken from an adult who received the AZD1222 COVID-19 vaccine.

The chain employs TRBV21-1 and TRBJ2-7; the D segment call TRBD2 is taken from the table without a DNA check. TRBV21-1 constitutes a pseudogene. The length of the CDR3 is 18 residues. CDR3 DNA sequence: TGTGCCAGCACCCTCGAGGGACTAGCGGGGGCATTCGTCTACGAGCAGTACTTC. Residues: CASTLEGLAGAFVYEQYF.

V usage is TRBV5-6 and J usage is TRBJ2-7, with D possibly called TRBD1 or TRBD2 (5 bases each). V dropped 4 bases and J dropped 3 bases, with 20 bases sitting between them. Germline lookup yields CDR1 SGHDT and CDR2 YYEEEE. The CDR3 runs to 16 residues. The CDR3 nucleotides read TGTGCCAGCAGCACTGCGTACAGGTTCGGGGACTACGAGCAGTACTTC. Its protein is CASSTAYRFGDYEQYF.

The chain joins TRBV5-1 to TRBJ2-3; 8 nucleotides line up with TRBD2. Germline CDR1 reads SGHRS; CDR2 reads YFSETQ. CDR3 size: 15 residues. J lost 0 bases, V lost 2 bases, and 2 bases had no gene match. This CDR3 is CASSFSGESTDTQYF. The CDR3 coding sequence is TGCGCCAGCAGCTTTAGCGGGGAAAGCACAGATACGCAGTATTTT.

The CDR3 sequence: CASSPRGRATDTQYF. In DNA form, the CDR3 reads TGTGCCAGCAGCCCCAGAGGGAGGGCCACAGATACGCAGTATTTT. The chain has TRBV11-2 and TRBJ2-3; 7 nucleotides match TRBD2. The CDR3 runs 15 residues. Germline loops: CDR1 SGHAT, CDR2 FQNNGV. Trimming cost V 5 bases and J 2 bases; bases outside gene matches: 7.

This clone has only a few counts. The rearrangement links TRBV7-9 to TRBJ2-7; no firm D call. CDR3 length: 15 amino acids. The V and J ends lost 1 base and 1 base respectively, with 11 bases between them. Germline V gives CDR1 SEHNR, CDR2 FQNEAQ (reference sequence). CDR3 region: CASSLVIGQSYEQYF. The CDR3 DNA reads as TGTGCCAGCAGCTTAGTGATAGGCCAGTCCTACGAGCAGTACTTC.

CDR3: CASSVGSSRRADTEAFF. The CDR3 bases are TGTGCCAGTAGTGTTGGGTCCTCTCGTAGGGCGGACACTGAAGCTTTCTTT. The chain joins TRBV19 to TRBJ1-1, with D hard to call. The CDR3 contains 17 residues. With 5 bases removed from V and 3 bases from J, the gap between germline ends came to 22 bases. Germline V gene data show CDR1 as LNHDA and CDR2 as SQIVND (reference sequence).

The V and J genes are TRBV6-5 and TRBJ1-3, with D possibly TRBD1 on 5 matching bases. Per germline, CDR1 MNHEY and CDR2 SVGAGI. V was trimmed by 5 bases and J by 2 bases, leaving 13 bases between them. CDR3 length: 15 residues. The CDR3 region is CASSLSPGAGNTIYF. CDR3 nucleotide sequence: TGTGCCAGCAGTCTAAGTCCGGGGGCTGGAAACACCATATATTTT.

The gene calls are TRBV5-1 and TRBJ2-3; 16 positions agree with TRBD2. The CDR3 extends over 19 amino acids. CDR1 is SGHRS and CDR2 is YFSETQ in the germline V gene. Trimming took 3 bases from V and 4 from J; bases not matched to a gene: 11. The CDR3 protein is CASSYYGTSGRAESDTQYF. CDR3 DNA: TGCGCCAGCAGCTACTACGGGACTAGCGGGAGGGCCGAATCAGATACGCAGTATTTT.